These 10 T cell receptor beta chains were all obtained from the same sample, sequenced in a study of T cell changes during pregnancy in multiple sclerosis. TCRdb's table, derived via immunoSEQ multiplex PCR, lists solely in-frame clones and lacks some. The table has tens of thousands of clones, roughly nine tenths seen once. Sequenced here: peripheral blood, sampled after pregnancy. Receptors originate from a female donor in good health, enrolled as a control in a pregnancy study.

This clone showed up just once. This sequence joins TRBV5-1 and TRBJ1-2; 9 bases match TRBD1. Germline values: CDR1 SGHRS, CDR2 YFSETQ. The V gene end was trimmed by 4 bases and the J gene end by 3 bases; junction bases not matched to a gene: 7. The CDR3 contains 15 residues. CDR3: CASSGRDRDHYGYTF. The CDR3 bases are TGCGCCAGCAGCGGCCGGGACAGGGATCACTATGGCTACACCTTC.

The chain combines TRBV6-5 with TRBJ1-2, with TRBD1 matching over 8 bases. The CDR3 has 13 residues. Germline loops: CDR1 MNHEY, CDR2 SVGAGI. J was trimmed by 7 bases and V by 6 bases; bases with no gene match: 7. This chain's CDR3 is CASRLDRVSGYTF. Written as DNA, the CDR3 is TGTGCCAGCAGGCTGGACAGGGTCAGTGGCTACACCTTC.

This rearrangement joins TRBV7-2 to TRBJ1-1, with D hard to call. The CDR3 spans 13 residues. V shed 1 base and J shed 3 bases, with 6 bases lying between them. Germline V gives CDR1 SGHTA, CDR2 FQGNSA. CDR3 sequence reads: CASSLGHYTEAFF. The CDR3 nucleotides are TGTGCCAGCAGCTTAGGACACTACACTGAAGCTTTCTTT. Full variable domain (rest looked up from reference TRBV7-2 and TRBJ1-1): GAGVSQSPSNKVTEKGKDVELRCDPISGHTALYWYRQSLGQGLEFLIYFQGNSAPDKSGLPSDRFSAERTGGSVSTLTIQRTQQEDSAVYLCASSLGHYTEAFFGQGTRLTVV.

The chain has TRBV5-8 and TRBJ2-5; 13 bases line up with TRBD2. The V gene's germline CDR1 is SGHTS and CDR2 YDEGEE. CDR3 length: 16 residues. J gave up 2 bases and V 2 bases, and 3 bases lay outside the gene matches. The CDR3 DNA is TGTGCCAGCAGCTTAGGACTAGCGGGGGAACAAGAGACCCAGTACTTC. Translated, it gives CASSLGLAGEQETQYF.

This sequence joins TRBV5-3 and TRBJ2-7; TRBD1 agrees at 7 bases. TRBV5-3 carries the ORF label, with uncertain function. With V trimmed by 4 bases and J by 12 bases, 7 bases remained unmatched. The CDR3 length is 11 residues. CDR3 bases: TGTGCCAGAAGCCTTCGACAGGGCCCGTACTTC. Protein product: CARSLRQGPYF.

The chain employs TRBV6-6 and TRBJ1-5, with a possible D match to TRBD1 (5 bases). The CDR3 extends over 12 amino acids. In germline, CDR1 is MNHNY, CDR2 SVGAGI (reference sequence). V was shortened by 6 bases and J by 4 bases, with 7 bases between the two germline ends. The CDR3 loop reads CASRRQNQPQHF. In DNA form, the CDR3 reads TGTGCCAGCAGGAGACAGAATCAGCCCCAGCATTTT.

J is TRBJ2-1 and V is TRBV7-2; TRBD2 might be the D (5 bases). Trimming left V 4 bases short and J 5 bases short, with 15 bases between. The V gene's germline CDR1 is SGHTA and CDR2 FQGNSA. The CDR3 totals 15 residues. CDR3 DNA: TGTGCCAGCAGCTCCTCAGGACGGGATAACAATGAGCAGTTCTTC. It specifies CASSSSGRDNNEQFF.

This clone was seen a handful of times. This chain links TRBV27 with TRBJ1-2; D is possibly TRBD1 (6 bases). Germline CDR1 MNHEY, CDR2 SMNVEV (reference sequence). The CDR3 is 12 residues long. V lost 8 bases to trimming and J lost 4 bases, with 11 bases between them. CDR3 region: CASSDSSYGYTF. CDR3 sequence (DNA): TGTGCCAGCTCGGACAGCTCCTATGGCTACACCTTC.

J is TRBJ2-5 and V is TRBV4-3, with a weak D call TRBD1 (6 bases). Germline CDR1 and CDR2: LGHNA and YSLEER. V was shortened by 2 bases and J by 2 bases, with 15 bases between the two germline ends. The CDR3 totals 16 residues. Written as DNA, the CDR3 is TGCGCCAGCAGCCAACACAACAGGGCCATGCAAGAGACCCAGTACTTC. Translated: CASSQHNRAMQETQYF.

The chain combines TRBV4-3 with TRBJ1-2; TRBD1 might be the D (6 bases). Germline lookup yields CDR1 LGHNA and CDR2 YSLEER. This CDR3 comprises 14 residues. V was cut by 8 bases and J by 8 bases, with 21 bases left in between. CDR3 nucleotide sequence: TGCGCCAGCGCTCACCGGCAGGGGATATCGGGCTACACCTTC. Translated, it gives CASAHRQGISGYTF.